Each of the 12 T cell receptor beta chains below was sequenced from the same sample in a study of T cell repertoires in cytomegalovirus infection. TCRdb passed the reads through MiXCR, listing each CDR3 protein once. The sample contains some 120,000 distinct CDR3 sequences, around 10% of which appear only once. What these receptors recognize is not known. Material for sequencing was PBMCs, sequenced either directly or after in vitro stimulation (not recorded which). These receptors originate from a human donor in good health (CMV status not recorded). Some clones in this sample may be carry-over from other donors' samples.

This clonotype was detected ten times or more. The chain uses TRBV20-1 and TRBJ1-4; D is ambiguous. The CDR3 covers 11 residues. The V gene's germline CDR1 is DFQATT and CDR2 SNEGSKA (reference sequence). CDR3: CRDPRNEKLFF. The DNA of the CDR3 is TGCAGGGACCCAAGGAATGAAAAACTGTTTTTT.

This clonotype was seen only a few times. The genes are TRBV27 and TRBJ1-2, with a possible D match to TRBD1 (5 bases). The CDR3 loop spans 12 amino acids. The V gene lost 8 bases and the J gene lost 1 base, with 8 bases spanning the gap. Germline V CDR1 and CDR2: MNHEY, SMNVEV (reference sequence). The chain's CDR3 is CASYDSNYGYTF. CDR3 sequence (DNA): TGTGCCAGCTACGACAGTAACTATGGCTACACCTTC.

The rearrangement links TRBV20-1 to TRBJ2-7; 7 bases line up with TRBD2. There are 14 residues in the CDR3. V was clipped by 6 bases and J by 3 bases; unmatched bases: 11. CDR1 is DFQATT and CDR2 is SNEGSKA in the germline V gene (reference sequence). The CDR3 sequence is CSAEVPSGNYEQYF. DNA of the CDR3: TGCAGTGCGGAGGTGCCTAGCGGAAACTACGAGCAGTACTTC.

This clonotype was picked up a small number of times. The chain joins TRBV12-3 or TRBV12-4 to TRBJ2-6, with D maybe TRBD1 (5 bases). This CDR3 has 16 amino acids. With 1 base removed from V and 2 bases from J, the gap between germline ends came to 9 bases. CDR3 residues: CASSLGGRAGANVLTF. CDR3 nucleotides: TGTGCCAGCAGTTTAGGGGGCAGGGCTGGGGCCAACGTCCTGACTTTC.

Many counts were recorded for this clonotype. This chain links TRBV28 with TRBJ2-5; 15 nucleotides line up with TRBD2. The germline CDR1 and CDR2 sequences are MDHEN and SYDVKM. The V segment lost 5 bases and the J segment 4 bases; nucleotides outside the gene matches: 14. The CDR3 totals 19 residues. CDR3 DNA sequence: TGTGCCAGCAGTACGGGACTAGCGGGAGGAAAAAAACGGGGAGAGACCCAGTACTTC. It encodes CASSTGLAGGKKRGETQYF. The full variable domain, with the rest looked up from reference TRBV28 and TRBJ2-5, is DVKVTQSSRYLVKRTGEKVFLECVQDMDHENMFWYRQDPGLGLRLIYFSYDVKMKEKGDIPEGYSVSREKKERFSLILESASTNQTSMYLCASSTGLAGGKKRGETQYFGPGTRLLVL.

This clonotype has a count of ten or more. The chain combines TRBV18 with TRBJ1-3, with no clear D. With 3 bases removed from V and 3 bases from J, the gap between germline ends came to 3 bases. CDR3 length: 12 residues. CDR1 is KGHSH and CDR2 is LQKENI in the germline V gene. DNA for the CDR3: TGTGCCAGCTCACCGGTTGGAAACACCATATATTTT. It is translated as CASSPVGNTIYF.

The chain couples TRBV12-3 or TRBV12-4 to TRBJ1-1, with D unclear. Trimming removed 3 bases at V and 9 bases at J, with 8 bases between. This CDR3 has 11 amino acids. The CDR3 sequence is CASSFGSKAFF. CDR3 coding DNA: TGTGCCAGCAGTTTTGGGAGCAAAGCTTTCTTT.

This clonotype was picked up a small number of times. The chain employs TRBV27 and TRBJ2-1; D possibly corresponds to TRBD2 (5 bases). The CDR3 covers 17 residues. The germline gives CDR1 MNHEY, CDR2 SMNVEV (reference sequence). Trimming stripped 3 bases from V and 3 bases from J, with 18 bases between. This CDR3 reads CASSLGRVGLGYNEQFF. As DNA, the CDR3 is TGTGCCAGCAGTTTGGGGAGAGTAGGATTGGGCTACAATGAGCAGTTCTTC.

This clonotype was picked up many times. This rearrangement joins TRBV7-2 to TRBJ1-5; 10 positions agree with TRBD1. Losses at the gene ends were 0 bases for V and 2 bases for J; bases not matched to a gene: 1. This CDR3 has 16 amino acids. Germline CDR1 is SGHTA and CDR2 is FQGNSA. This CDR3 reads CASSLAGTGGNQPQHF. CDR3 in DNA: TGTGCCAGCAGCTTAGCCGGGACAGGGGGCAATCAGCCCCAGCATTTT. The full variable domain, completed using reference TRBV7-2 and TRBJ1-5, is GAGVSQSPSNKVTEKGKDVELRCDPISGHTALYWYRQSLGQGLEFLIYFQGNSAPDKSGLPSDRFSAERTGGSVSTLTIQRTQQEDSAVYLCASSLAGTGGNQPQHFGDGTRLSIL.

Only a few counts were recorded for this clonotype. The chain uses TRBV13 and TRBJ2-1; 9 positions match TRBD2. Trimming cost V 5 bases and J 5 bases; bases outside gene matches: 7. Per germline, CDR1 PRHDT and CDR2 FYEKMQ (reference sequence). This CDR3 contains 15 residues. CDR3 sequence: CASSPSGTWDNEQFF. In nucleotides, the CDR3 is TGTGCCAGCAGCCCTAGCGGGACTTGGGACAATGAGCAGTTCTTC.

This clonotype was seen ten or more times. The J gene is TRBJ1-5, the V gene TRBV6-5; D gene unclear. Trimming cost V 0 bases and J 7 bases, with 13 bases left between them. CDR3 length: 15 amino acids. Germline V gene data show CDR1 as MNHEY and CDR2 as SVGAGI. The CDR3 loop is CASSYSRAGRQPQHF. CDR3 nucleotides: TGTGCCAGCAGTTACTCGAGGGCGGGTCGGCAGCCCCAGCATTTT.

The J gene is TRBJ2-1, the V gene TRBV6-5; 12 bases align to TRBD2. V lost 0 bases and J lost 14; bases outside the gene matches: 8. This CDR3 region has 15 residues. Germline V gene data show CDR1 as MNHEY and CDR2 as SVGAGI. This chain's CDR3 is CASSYSASGREGKFF. CDR3 DNA: TGTGCCAGCAGTTACTCCGCTAGCGGGAGGGAGGGGAAGTTCTTC.